The entry below describes one T cell receptor beta chain. Antigen unknown. This may come from a read error, since a much larger clone is one base off. The isolated RNA, all of it, was reverse transcribed, so expressed TCRB transcripts were what got sequenced. Regulatory, naive and central memory T cell samples averaged around 3.6 million reads. The data were produced by immunoSEQ multiplex PCR, yet TCRdb's version contains in-frame clones alone and is incomplete. The table includes around 250,000 clones, about 26% detected once. A CD45RO/CCR7/CD25/CD127/CD95/CD27 panel sorted naive, central memory, regulatory and stem cell-like memory CD4+ cells. V was trimmed by 3 bases and J by 0 bases, leaving 6 bases between them. CDR3 length: 14 amino acids. Germline V gene lookup returns CDR1 SGHAT and CDR2 FQNNGV. The data derive from a study of beta chain features in type 1 diabetes. The wider study: Sorted cells numbering under 110 million were examined across all samples. General study findings and limits: Whatever favoring of shorter templates PCR might show would apply equally to patients and controls.

This TCR was recovered from a man younger than 45 in good health. Sequences were obtained from central memory CD4+ T cells from blood. The V and J genes are TRBV11-2 and TRBJ2-1; D gene unclear. The CDR3 region is CASSLRSSYNEQFF. Here the CDR3 DNA reads TGTGCCAGCAGCTTGAGGAGCTCCTACAATGAGCAGTTCTTC.